Following are 9 T cell receptor beta chains from one sample sequenced in a study of regulatory dendritic cells for organ transplantation. Some clones are missing from TCRdb's copy, which holds only in-frame ones; the method was immunoSEQ multiplex PCR. The table lists 25,000 to 30,000 clones, roughly 84% of them singletons. The sample comprised naive CD8+ T cells from blood. Subset defined: CD45RA+ naive T cells. The source of these receptors is a human donor in good health.

This rearrangement joins TRBV4-2 to TRBJ2-1; D is undetermined. The CDR3 runs 13 residues. The V and J ends lost 1 base and 7 bases respectively, with 8 bases between them. From germline, CDR1 is LGHNA and CDR2 YNFKEQ. CDR3 sequence reads: CASSQGYANEQFF. CDR3 nucleotide sequence: TGTGCCAGCAGCCAAGGTTATGCGAATGAGCAGTTCTTC.

This chain uses TRBV9 with TRBJ1-2; 11 nucleotides align to TRBD1. This CDR3 has 16 amino acids. V trimming: 0 bases; J trimming: 3 bases; junction bases outside the gene matches: 4. Germline-derived CDR1 and CDR2 are SGDLS and YYNGEE. Here the CDR3 DNA reads TGTGCCAGCAGCGTAGGCTGGACAGGGGGCGACTATGGCTACACCTTC. It translates to CASSVGWTGGDYGYTF. Full variable domain (missing parts from reference TRBV9 and TRBJ1-2): DSGVTQTPKHLITATGQRVTLRCSPRSGDLSVYWYQQSLDQGLQFLIQYYNGEERAKGNILERFSAQQFPDLHSELNLSSLELGDSALYFCASSVGWTGGDYGYTFGSGTRLTVV.

The chain uses TRBV6-1 and TRBJ2-1, with 7 positions matching TRBD2. The CDR3 totals 14 residues. CDR1 is MNHNS and CDR2 is SASEGT in the germline V gene. The J segment lost 0 bases and the V segment lost 8 bases, leaving 4 bases of the junction unmatched. The CDR3 DNA follows: TGTGCCAGCGCCGCTAGCGGCTCCTACAATGAGCAGTTCTTC. Its translation: CASAASGSYNEQFF.

The chain uses TRBV2 and TRBJ2-7; a weak D match, TRBD2 (5 bases). V lost 7 bases, J lost 3 bases, and 13 bases lay in between. CDR3 length equals 13 residues. Germline CDR1 SNHLY, CDR2 FYNNEI. The CDR3 bases are TGTGCCAGCATCGGGTTCGGGAACTACGAGCAGTACTTC. Its protein is CASIGFGNYEQYF.

The gene calls are TRBV27 and TRBJ1-2, with D possibly matching TRBD1 (6 bases). The CDR3 loop spans 15 amino acids. V shed 5 bases and J shed 4 bases, with 17 bases lying between them. The germline gives CDR1 MNHEY, CDR2 SMNVEV (reference sequence). CDR3 nucleotide sequence: TGTGCCAGCAGTCCCGGGACATCTGACCTCTATGGCTACACCTTC. Translating it yields CASSPGTSDLYGYTF.

This clone was detected only a few times. The chain combines TRBV5-1 with TRBJ1-1; possible D gene TRBD1, 6 bases. Trimming left V 4 bases short and J 5 bases short, with 9 bases between. The germline gives CDR1 SGHRS, CDR2 YFSETQ. CDR3 length: 12 residues. CDR3 coding DNA: TGCGCCAGCAGCGAGAGGGGGACTGAAGCTTTCTTT. Protein product: CASSERGTEAFF. Full variable domain (rest looked up from reference TRBV5-1 and TRBJ1-1): KAGVTQTPRYLIKTRGQQVTLSCSPISGHRSVSWYQQTPGQGLQFLFEYFSETQRNKGNFPGRFSGRQFSNSRSEMNVSTLELGDSALYLCASSERGTEAFFGQGTRLTVV.

The rearrangement links TRBV10-3 to TRBJ2-7, with 9 positions matching TRBD1. CDR1 ENHRY and CDR2 SYGVKD come from the germline V gene. This CDR3 spans 13 amino acids. J was trimmed by 4 bases and V by 11 bases; bases with no gene match: 9. The CDR3: CAVRDREGYEQYF. The DNA for the CDR3 is TGTGCCGTCCGGGACAGGGAAGGGTACGAGCAGTACTTC.

The genes are TRBV2 and TRBJ1-2; no clear D. The CDR3 covers 15 residues. V was shortened by 2 bases and J by 6 bases, with 16 bases between the two germline ends. In germline, CDR1 is SNHLY, CDR2 FYNNEI. The CDR3 DNA sequence: TGTGCCAGCAGTGAATTATCAGTGGCCCCTCATGGCTACACCTTC. Amino acid sequence: CASSELSVAPHGYTF.

V and J are TRBV11-3 and TRBJ2-1; possibly TRBD1 for D (6 bases). Germline-derived CDR1 and CDR2 are SGHNT and YENEEA. V lost 4 bases and J 6 bases, leaving 16 bases between the germline ends. The CDR3 covers 15 residues. CDR3 sequence reads: CASSSERGWGNEQFF. CDR3 DNA: TGTGCCAGCAGCTCCGAAAGGGGGTGGGGCAATGAGCAGTTCTTC.